These T cell receptor beta chains were read from a single sample in a study of HIV-infected patients and healthy controls. Using its own MiXCR run on the 5' RACE reads, TCRdb lists one record per CDR3 protein. Found here are around 15,000 distinct CDR3 sequences, about 7.7% of them singletons; the top ten hold 6.5% to 9.5%. Material for sequencing was blood. These receptors were collected from an adult in good health. The CDR3 runs from the conserved cysteine through the conserved F or W. A D gene is named only where the DNA matches it firmly. Only some rows state a clone size, as once, few, many or a class for expanded clones.

many TRBD1 TRBJ1-5 TRBV6-6 CASTEGQGFNQPQHF TGTGCCAGCACAGAAGGACAGGGTTTCAATCAGCCCCAGCATTTT
medium-sized TRBD1 TRBJ1-2 TRBV19 CASKTGGGYTF TGTGCCAGCAAGACAGGGGGAGGCTACACCTTC
- - TRBJ1-1 TRBV3-1 CASSQDRQRSDTEAFF TGTGCCAGCAGCCAAGATCGGCAGCGCTCCGACACTGAAGCTTTCTTT
medium-sized - TRBJ2-7 TRBV19 CASSIGGIYEQYF TGTGCCAGTAGTATTGGGGGAATCTACGAGCAGTACTTC
many - TRBJ2-5 TRBV11-2 CASSYTAETQYF TGTGCCAGCAGTTACACTGCGGAGACCCAGTACTTC
many - TRBJ2-3 TRBV7-3 CASSILLSDTQYF TGTGCCAGCAGCATACTCCTGTCCGATACGCAGTATTTT
many - TRBJ1-1 TRBV30 CAWSTTGANTEAFF TGTGCCTGGAGTACTACCGGGGCGAACACTGAAGCTTTCTTT
many TRBD1 TRBJ1-5 TRBV25-1 CASSGQTGTQPQHF TGTGCCAGCAGTGGCCAGACAGGGACTCAGCCCCAGCATTTT
many - TRBJ1-3 TRBV7-8 CASSLGRTFLKGNTIYF TGTGCCAGCAGCTTAGGTCGGACCTTCCTAAAGGGAAACACCATATATTTT
many - TRBJ2-7 TRBV18 CASSPGSSYEQYF TGTGCCAGCTCACCCGGGAGCTCCTACGAGCAGTACTTC
many TRBD2 TRBJ2-1 TRBV5-1 CASTAQTQAGGYNEQFF TGCGCCAGCACCGCCCAGACCCAAGCGGGGGGTTACAATGAGCAGTTCTTC
medium-sized TRBD2 TRBJ2-3 TRBV4-3 CASSQDLGGGGVDTQYF TGCGCCAGCAGCCAAGATCTCGGGGGGGGCGGCGTAGATACGCAGTATTTT
many TRBD1 TRBJ1-3 TRBV4-2 CASSQPTGEAGNTIYF TGTGCCAGCAGCCAACCGACAGGGGAGGCAGGAAACACCATATATTTT
many TRBD2 TRBJ2-5 TRBV12-5 CASASGGGTQYF TGTGCTAGTGCTAGCGGGGGTGGGACCCAGTACTTC
- - TRBJ2-3 TRBV6-6 CASSYLDTDTQYF TGTGCCAGCAGTTACCTAGACACAGATACGCAGTATTTT
many - TRBJ2-7 TRBV19 CASSGRAYEQYF TGTGCCAGTAGCGGACGGGCCTACGAGCAGTACTTC
medium-sized - TRBJ2-7 TRBV7-3 CASSLSQSFEQYF TGTGCCAGCAGCTTAAGTCAGTCCTTCGAGCAGTACTTC
- - TRBJ2-1 TRBV4-3 CASSQDRGDTYNEQFF TGCGCCAGCAGCCAAGATAGGGGGGACACTTACAATGAGCAGTTCTTC
many - TRBJ1-3 TRBV11-2 CASSLVSGNTIYF TGTGCCAGCAGCTTAGTCTCTGGAAACACCATATATTTT
many - TRBJ1-2 TRBV3-1 CASSQDPLRGYTF TGTGCCAGCAGCCAAGATCCGTTGAGAGGCTACACCTTC
many - TRBJ2-5 TRBV20-1 CSARAGGSSQETQYF TGCAGTGCTAGAGCTGGGGGGAGTTCCCAAGAGACCCAGTACTTC
many TRBD1 TRBJ1-6 TRBV14 CASSQGQGGSPLHF TGTGCCAGCAGCCAAGGACAGGGGGGATCACCCCTCCACTTT
many - TRBJ1-1 TRBV12-3/TRBV12-4 CASRIHDYTEAFF TGTGCCAGCAGGATTCATGACTACACTGAAGCTTTCTTT
many TRBD2 TRBJ2-7 TRBV30 CAWSLGLAGFEQYF TGTGCCTGGAGCCTGGGACTAGCGGGATTCGAGCAGTACTTC
- - TRBJ2-1 TRBV29-1 CSVVGGHEQFF TGCAGCGTTGTAGGAGGGCACGAGCAGTTCTTC
many TRBD2 TRBJ2-3 TRBV4-2 CASSQDGTSGSDTQYF TGTGCCAGCAGCCAGGACGGGACTAGCGGTTCAGATACGCAGTATTTT
many - TRBJ1-4 TRBV7-9 CASSSTGHRVRNEKLFF TGTGCCAGCAGCTCAACCGGACACAGGGTTAGAAATGAAAAACTGTTTTTT
many - TRBJ1-6 TRBV19 CASKMTEANSPLHF TGTGCCAGTAAAATGACGGAGGCTAATTCACCCCTCCACTTT
many - TRBJ2-1 TRBV12-3/TRBV12-4 CASSFGNSYNEQFF TGTGCCAGCAGTTTCGGAAACTCCTACAATGAGCAGTTCTTC
- TRBD2 TRBJ2-3 TRBV29-1 CSVAPRLAGDTQYF TGCAGCGTCGCACCCCGACTAGCGGGAGATACGCAGTATTTT
- - TRBJ1-1 TRBV12-3/TRBV12-4 CASSLKANTEAFF TGTGCCAGCAGTTTAAAGGCGAACACTGAAGCTTTCTTT
few - TRBJ2-1 TRBV18 CASFQRRDTYNEQFF TGTGCCAGCTTCCAACGCAGGGACACCTACAATGAGCAGTTCTTC
- TRBD1 TRBJ2-7 TRBV19 CASSRLGQGYEQYF TGTGCCAGTAGTAGACTGGGACAGGGCTACGAGCAGTACTTC
- - TRBJ2-2 TRBV4-2 CASSQGAIASEGGELFF TGTGCCAGCAGCCAAGGTGCGATAGCGAGCGAGGGCGGGGAGCTGTTTTTT
medium-sized TRBD1 TRBJ2-1 TRBV4-2 CASSQEGQGGGRDEQFF TGTGCCAGCAGCCAAGAGGGACAGGGAGGTGGTCGGGATGAGCAGTTCTTC
many - TRBJ2-7 TRBV28 CASTLGYEQYF TGTGCCAGCACCTTAGGATACGAGCAGTACTTC
many TRBD1 TRBJ1-6 TRBV7-9 CASRGGQGYNSPLHF TGTGCCAGCAGAGGGGGACAGGGCTATAATTCACCCCTCCACTTT
many TRBD1 TRBJ2-7 TRBV5-1 CASSPSGGEQYF TGCGCCAGCAGCCCCTCAGGGGGCGAGCAGTACTTC
medium-sized - TRBJ2-1 TRBV28 CASSLPPLGRTLEQFF TGTGCCAGCAGTTTACCCCCCCTAGGCAGGACTCTCGAGCAGTTCTTC
medium-sized - TRBJ2-5 TRBV20-1 CSVPSVGETQYF TGCAGTGTGCCTAGCGTCGGGGAGACCCAGTACTTC
many TRBD1 TRBJ1-4 TRBV10-3 CAISESRQGDASKEKLFF TGTGCCATCAGTGAGTCGCGGCAGGGGGATGCATCTAAAGAAAAACTGTTTTTT
medium-sized TRBD1 TRBJ1-5 TRBV20-1 CSATGQGISNQPQHF TGCAGTGCTACGGGACAGGGTATTAGCAATCAGCCCCAGCATTTT
medium-sized - TRBJ2-3 TRBV5-1 CASSFSAGAFTDTQYF TGCGCCAGCAGCTTTTCGGCAGGGGCGTTCACAGATACGCAGTATTTT
many - TRBJ2-7 TRBV5-6 CASSLGGNSYEQYF TGTGCCAGCAGCCTCGGCGGAAACTCCTACGAGCAGTACTTC
many - TRBJ2-1 TRBV20-1 CSARLTAFNEQFF TGCAGTGCTAGACTAACGGCATTCAATGAGCAGTTCTTC
many TRBD1 TRBJ2-1 TRBV6-4 CASSEGQGGNEQFF TGTGCCAGCAGTGAGGGACAGGGGGGAAATGAGCAGTTCTTC
many TRBD2 TRBJ2-7 TRBV27 CASSLSGRGAHEQYF TGTGCCAGCAGTTTATCGGGGCGGGGGGCCCACGAGCAGTACTTC
many - TRBJ2-6 TRBV12-3/TRBV12-4 CASSTSSGANVLTF TGTGCCAGCAGTACCTCCTCTGGGGCCAACGTCCTGACTTTC
few - TRBJ1-1 TRBV14 CASSQDMNTEAFF TGTGCCAGCAGCCAAGATATGAACACTGAAGCTTTCTTT
many - TRBJ1-5 TRBV16 CASSPGPDSSNQPQHF TGTGCCAGCAGCCCCGGACCTGACAGTAGCAATCAGCCCCAGCATTTT
many - TRBJ2-7 TRBV7-2 CASSLGGAVYEQYF TGTGCCAGCAGCTTAGGGGGGGCCGTCTACGAGCAGTACTTC
many - TRBJ1-6 TRBV28 CASSLLLGRTNSPLHF TGTGCCAGCAGTTTATTGTTGGGGAGAACCAATTCACCCCTCCACTTT
many TRBD2 TRBJ2-3 TRBV7-2 CASSTRISGGATDTQYF TGTGCCAGCAGCACCAGAATTAGCGGGGGGGCAACAGATACGCAGTATTTT
many TRBD2 TRBJ2-2 TRBV4-3 CASSQERTRITGELFF TGCGCCAGCAGCCAAGAGAGGACTAGGATCACCGGGGAGCTGTTTTTT
- TRBD1 TRBJ2-3 TRBV7-9 CASRADRAGTQYF TGTGCCAGCAGGGCAGACAGGGCTGGTACGCAGTATTTT
- - TRBJ1-5 TRBV6-6 CASSYSDSYQPQHF TGTGCCAGCAGTTACTCAGACAGTTATCAGCCCCAGCATTTT
many TRBD2 TRBJ2-1 TRBV19 CATPPKGSGNNEQFF TGTGCCACCCCCCCTAAGGGTAGCGGGAACAATGAGCAGTTCTTC